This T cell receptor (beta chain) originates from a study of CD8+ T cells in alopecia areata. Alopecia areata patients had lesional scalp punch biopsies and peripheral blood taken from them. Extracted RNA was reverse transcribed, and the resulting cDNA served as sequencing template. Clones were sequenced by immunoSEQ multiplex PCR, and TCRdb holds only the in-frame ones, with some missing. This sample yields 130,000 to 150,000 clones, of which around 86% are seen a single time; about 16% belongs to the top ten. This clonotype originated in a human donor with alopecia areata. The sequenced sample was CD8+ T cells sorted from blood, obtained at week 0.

The CDR3 loop is CASSLGTLNTGELFF. The DNA for the CDR3 is TGCGCCAGCAGCTTGGGAACCCTTAACACCGGGGAGCTGTTTTTT. The rearrangement uses TRBV5-1 and TRBJ2-2; no reliable D call. The CDR3 runs 15 residues. CDR1 is SGHRS and CDR2 is YFSETQ in the germline V gene. Between the trimmed V and J ends, which lost 0 bases and 2 bases, there was a span of 8 bases.